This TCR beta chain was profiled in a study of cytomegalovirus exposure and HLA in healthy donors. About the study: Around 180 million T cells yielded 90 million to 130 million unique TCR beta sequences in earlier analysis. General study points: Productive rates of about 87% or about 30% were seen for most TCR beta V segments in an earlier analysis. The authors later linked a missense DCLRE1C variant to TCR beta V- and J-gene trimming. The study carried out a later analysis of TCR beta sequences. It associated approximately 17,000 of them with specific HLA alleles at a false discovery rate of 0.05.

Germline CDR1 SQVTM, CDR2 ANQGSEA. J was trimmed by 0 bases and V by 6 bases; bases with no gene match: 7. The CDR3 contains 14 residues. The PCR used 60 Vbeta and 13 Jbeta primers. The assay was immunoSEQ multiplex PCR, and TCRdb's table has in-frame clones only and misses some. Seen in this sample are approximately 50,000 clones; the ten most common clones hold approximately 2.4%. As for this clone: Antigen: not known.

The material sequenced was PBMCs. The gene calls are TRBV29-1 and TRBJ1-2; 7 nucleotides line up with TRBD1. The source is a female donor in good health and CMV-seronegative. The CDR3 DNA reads TGCAGCGTACTCACAGGGGCCGCTAACTATGGCTACACCTTC. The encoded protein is CSVLTGAANYGYTF.